This TCR beta chain was recovered during a study of T cell repertoires in cytomegalovirus infection. Whole-study findings and limits: The study found HLA-C-restricted CMV-specific TCR beta clonotypes dominating the ex vivo response. Summed frequency of public TCR beta families distinguished CMV carriers with the relevant HLA.

This clonotype was seen repeatedly, ten times or more. Its antigen remains unidentified. From germline, CDR1 is SGHTA and CDR2 FQGNSA. Trimming removed 5 bases from V and 1 base from J, with 15 bases in between. The CDR3 is made up of 16 amino acids. One entry per CDR3 protein results from TCRdb running MiXCR on the reads. The data contain roughly 110,000 distinct CDR3 sequences, about 33% of them singletons. The sequencing used CD8+ T cells from cultured PBMCs, collected from culture after CMV antigen stimulation. J is TRBJ1-5 and V is TRBV7-2; D gene ambiguous. The source of this sequence is a human donor in good health (CMV status not recorded). Some clones in this sample may be carry-over from other donors' samples. CDR3 amino acids: CASSPEGLGSNQPQHF. CDR3 sequence (DNA): TGTGCCAGCAGCCCAGAAGGGCTTGGGAGCAATCAGCCCCAGCATTTT.